This T cell receptor (beta chain) derives from a study of shared clonotypes between healthy human individuals. Profiled with immunoSEQ multiplex PCR; TCRdb holds only in-frame clones, not every one. The sample records around 530,000 clones, roughly 72% being singletons. The V gene's germline CDR1 is LGHNA and CDR2 YSLEER. The CDR3 contains 16 residues. Trimming left V 3 bases short and J 1 base short, with 15 bases between. This chain links TRBV4-3 with TRBJ1-1, with TRBD1 as a possible D gene (6 bases). This sequence originates from a woman aged 40 to 50 in good health. Some clones in this sample may be carry-over from other donors' samples. Material for sequencing was PBMCs. In nucleotides, the CDR3 is TGCGCCAGCAGCCAGGACACAGGGACCGGGAACACTGAAGCTTTCTTT. This gives the protein CASSQDTGTGNTEAFF.